This T cell receptor (beta chain) is drawn from a study of identical twins. TCRdb called the 5' RACE reads again in MiXCR, with one record for every CDR3 protein. The sample has 640,000 or so distinct CDR3 sequences; around 5.7% are singletons. Trimming took off 4 bases at V and 6 bases at J, with 9 bases between the two ends. The CDR3 totals 12 residues. The germline gives CDR1 KGHSH, CDR2 LQKENI. The chain is built from TRBV18 and TRBJ1-2, with unresolved D. This TCR was sampled from a man younger than 35 in good health. Material for sequencing was naive T cells sorted from blood. CDR3 DNA: TGTGCCAGCTCACGATATTTGGATGGCTACACCTTC. It translates to CASSRYLDGYTF. Complete variable domain (other parts from reference TRBV18 and TRBJ1-2): NAGVMQNPRHLVRRRGQEARLRCSPMKGHSHVYWYRQLPEEGLKFMVYLQKENIIDESGMPKERFSAEFPKEGPSILRIQQVVRGDSAAYFCASSRYLDGYTFGSGTRLTVV.